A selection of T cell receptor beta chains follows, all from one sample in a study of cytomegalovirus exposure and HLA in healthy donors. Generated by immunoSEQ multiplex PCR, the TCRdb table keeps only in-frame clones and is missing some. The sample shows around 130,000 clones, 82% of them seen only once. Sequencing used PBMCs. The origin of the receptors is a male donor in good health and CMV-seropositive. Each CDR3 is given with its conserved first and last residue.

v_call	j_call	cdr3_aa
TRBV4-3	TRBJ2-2	CASSQEPGRWGDTGELFF
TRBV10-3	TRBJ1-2	CAIRRTDSANYGYTF
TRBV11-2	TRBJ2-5	CASSLAGTKETQYF
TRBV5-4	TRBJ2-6	CASSPSGANGLTF
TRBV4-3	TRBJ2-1	CASSRGTSEYNEQFF
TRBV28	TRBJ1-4	CASSLATGRTNEKLFF
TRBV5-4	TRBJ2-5	CASRPGLAELETQYF
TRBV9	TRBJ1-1	CASSVEWNSATEAFF
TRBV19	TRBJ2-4	CASSSGDIQYF
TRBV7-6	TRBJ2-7	CASSREREVEQYF
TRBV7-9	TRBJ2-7	CSSSLPRVGSYF
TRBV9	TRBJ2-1	CASSVDGDYNEQFF
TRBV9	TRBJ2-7	CASSPTGGEQYF
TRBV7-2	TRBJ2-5	CASSPRLAGGGTQYF
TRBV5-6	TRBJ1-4	CASSKNSAANEKLFF
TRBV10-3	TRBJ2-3	CATHMDRRTDTQYF
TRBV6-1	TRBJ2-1	CASIGLDEQFF
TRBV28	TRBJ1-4	CASSLLSGLATNEKLFF
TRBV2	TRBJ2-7	CASSGDIPYEQYF
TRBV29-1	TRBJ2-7	CSASTGHRSEQYF
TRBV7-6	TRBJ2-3	CASSLASAGAGTDTQYF
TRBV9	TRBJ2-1	CASSNFGQGGYNEQFF
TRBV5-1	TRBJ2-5	CASRPGQETQYF
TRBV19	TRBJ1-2	CASSILRQDGYTF
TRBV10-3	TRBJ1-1	CAISVGGMNTEAFF
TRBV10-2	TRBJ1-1	CASRFDRGAEAFF
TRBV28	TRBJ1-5	CASSTGQGDYQPQHF
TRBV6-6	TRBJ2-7	CASSYSGEDEQYF